This T cell receptor beta chain was profiled in a study of tumor-infiltrating lymphocytes in primary liver carcinoma. Study results and limitations: The overlap of tumor-adjacent and tumor-blood pairs was smaller than that of tumor region pairs. Only about 8-25% of top clones spanned all five tumor regions.

The CDR3 runs 13 residues. V dropped 2 bases and J dropped 5 bases, with 9 bases sitting between them. The germline gives CDR1 MNHEY, CDR2 SVGAGI. The authors made TCR beta cDNA from roughly 480 ng total RNA with a constant-region primer. For TCR beta, libraries were produced by three nested multiplex PCR rounds using slightly modified ARM-PCR. The opening two PCR rounds, approximately 10 cycles each, paired TRBV1-TRBV30 forward primers with a C-beta reverse primer. A single record per CDR3 protein comes from TCRdb applying MiXCR to the multiplex PCR reads. The table has some 50,000 distinct CDR3 sequences, 71% seen once. Many counts were recorded for this clonotype. The antigen is unknown. Co-extracting RNA and DNA was done with roughly 17-32 mg of unsorted bulk tissue as input.

Material for sequencing was liver tumor tissue from sampling region 5. Subset described: tumor region T5, tumor centre. This TCR came from a man aged 35-49 years with primary liver carcinoma and hepatitis B virus infection. The V gene is TRBV6-5, the J gene TRBJ1-2, with D maybe TRBD1 (5 bases). CDR3: CASSYQGSYGYTF. As DNA, the CDR3 is TGTGCCAGCAGTTACCAGGGAAGTTATGGCTACACCTTC.